This is a list of T cell receptor beta chains from one sample in a study of shared clonotypes between healthy human individuals. TCRdb's copy holds only in-frame clones and misses some; the assay was immunoSEQ multiplex PCR. The table lists approximately 640,000 clones, 90% of them singletons, with 34% in the top ten. Source material: memory CD8+ T cells from PBMCs. Receptor source: a man between 18 and 29 years old in good health. Some clones in this sample may be carry-over from other donors' samples. Each CDR3 is given with its conserved first and last residue. D genes are given only for firm matches. Part of the rows lack a size; the others show once, few, many or a class for expanded clones.

J | length | size | D | V | DNA | CDR3
TRBJ1-4 | 15 | NA | NA | TRBV14 | TGTGCCAGCAGCCAGAGGCGGGATCTTAATGAAAAACTGTTTTTT | CASSQRRDLNEKLFF
TRBJ2-7 | 14 | NA | NA | TRBV30 | TGTGCCTGGAGTGTACGGGGATTCCGTCACGAGCAGTACTTC | CAWSVRGFRHEQYF
TRBJ2-7 | 15 | NA | NA | TRBV6-5 | TGTGCCAGCAGCTACGGGGCAGGGGGGCCTATCGAGCAGTACTTC | CASSYGAGGPIEQYF
TRBJ1-5 | 13 | NA | NA | TRBV27 | TGTGCCAGCAGTTTGAGGGTGGGGCAGCCCCAGCATTTT | CASSLRVGQPQHF
TRBJ2-7 | 13 | NA | NA | TRBV4-3 | TGCGCCAGCAGCCAAGATCGGGACTACGAGCAGTACTTC | CASSQDRDYEQYF
TRBJ2-1 | 15 | NA | NA | TRBV29-1 | TGCAGCGTTGAATCGATAGGGGAGAACTACAATGAGCAGTTCTTC | CSVESIGENYNEQFF
TRBJ2-1 | 14 | NA | NA | TRBV28 | TGTGCCAGCAGTTTCGTCAGGGACTACAATGAGCAGTTCTTC | CASSFVRDYNEQFF
TRBJ2-1 | 17 | NA | TRBD1 | TRBV4-3 | TGCGCCAGCAGCCAAGATCCTGGTGGGACAGGGAACAATGAGCAGTTCTTC | CASSQDPGGTGNNEQFF
TRBJ2-1 | 16 | NA | TRBD2 | TRBV27 | TGTGCCAGCAGTGCATGGACTAGCGGGAGAGTCGGTGAGCAGTTCTTC | CASSAWTSGRVGEQFF
TRBJ2-1 | 15 | once | NA | TRBV4-2 | TGTGCCAGCAGCCAAGGTCGGGGGGCCCCCAATGAGCAGTTCTTC | CASSQGRGAPNEQFF
TRBJ2-7 | 14 | once | NA | TRBV10-2 | TGCGCCACCTCCCCCGTGCCCGGCGCGGGCGAGCAGTACTTC | CATSPVPGAGEQYF
TRBJ2-2 | 16 | NA | TRBD2 | TRBV9 | TGTGCCAGCAGCGAGGGTAGCGGGAGGGTCACCGGGGAGCTGTTTTTT | CASSEGSGRVTGELFF
TRBJ2-7 | 15 | NA | TRBD1 | TRBV7-9 | TGTGCCAGCAGCTCCCGGGACAGGGTTAACCACGAGCAGTACTTC | CASSSRDRVNHEQYF
TRBJ2-1 | 15 | NA | NA | TRBV6-1 | TGTGCCAGCAGTGTAACCCCCCTCTACTACAATGAGCAGTTCTTC | CASSVTPLYYNEQFF
TRBJ2-5 | 15 | NA | TRBD1 | TRBV9 | TGTGCCAGCAGCACCCGGACAGGGGGCGAGGAGACCCAGTACTTC | CASSTRTGGEETQYF
TRBJ2-7 | 15 | NA | TRBD2 | TRBV4-1 | TGCGCCAGCAGCCAGCGAGGCAGCGGGATCTACGAGCAGTACTTC | CASSQRGSGIYEQYF
TRBJ2-4 | 15 | NA | NA | TRBV28 | TGTGCCAGCAGTTTATGGGGACTAGCCAAAAACATTCAGTACTTC | CASSLWGLAKNIQYF
TRBJ2-1 | 14 | NA | NA | TRBV9 | TGTGCCAGCAGCGAAGTCGACAGCTCCAATGAGCAGTTCTTC | CASSEVDSSNEQFF
TRBJ1-1 | 14 | NA | NA | TRBV27 | TGTGCCAGCAGTTCCCCCGGGCTGAACACTGAAGCTTTCTTT | CASSSPGLNTEAFF
TRBJ2-2 | 14 | NA | NA | TRBV5-1 | TGCGCCAGCAGCTTGATAGAGGGCGCCGGGGAGCTGTTTTTT | CASSLIEGAGELFF
TRBJ2-1 | 14 | NA | TRBD1 | TRBV27 | TGTGCCAGCAGCTTCTGGGACAGTAACAATGAGCAGTTCTTC | CASSFWDSNNEQFF
TRBJ2-1 | 15 | NA | TRBD2 | TRBV7-6 | TGTGCCAGCAGCTTAGATACTAGCGGATACAATGAGCAGTTCTTC | CASSLDTSGYNEQFF
TRBJ2-7 | 14 | NA | TRBD1 | TRBV28 | TGTGCCAGCGCATGGGGACAGGGCTTAGTCGAGCAGTACTTC | CASAWGQGLVEQYF
TRBJ2-1 | 19 | once | TRBD2 | TRBV9 | TGTGCCAGCAGCTCGGGCCTAGCGGGAGGGGCACGGACAGGGGATGAGCAGTTCTTC | CASSSGLAGGARTGDEQFF
TRBJ2-5 | 14 | NA | NA | TRBV6-6 | TGTGCCAGCGGCGCCAGGGAGATACAAGAGACCCAGTACTTC | CASGAREIQETQYF
TRBJ1-1 | 13 | few | NA | TRBV9 | TGTGCCAGCAGCGAGGGCATGAACACTGAAGCTTTCTTT | CASSEGMNTEAFF
TRBJ1-5 | 14 | NA | NA | TRBV27 | TGTGCCAGCAGTCCCAACCCCACCGATCAGCCCCAGCATTTT | CASSPNPTDQPQHF
TRBJ1-1 | 14 | NA | NA | TRBV4-2 | TGTGCCAGCAGCCAAGTTGTAAGAACCCCTGAAGCTTTCTTT | CASSQVVRTPEAFF
TRBJ1-1 | 11 | once | NA | TRBV10-3 | TGTGCCATATCGGGCGGGAGTGAAGCTTTCTTT | CAISGGSEAFF
TRBJ2-5 | 14 | NA | NA | TRBV27 | TGTGCCAGCAGCGACATTGACAGCTGGGAGACCCAGTACTTC | CASSDIDSWETQYF
TRBJ2-2 | 15 | NA | TRBD1 | TRBV2 | TGTGCCTCTCTTGCGGGACAGGGACCCACCGGGGAGCTGTTTTTT | CASLAGQGPTGELFF
TRBJ2-3 | 15 | NA | TRBD1 | TRBV5-6 | TGTGCCAGCAGCTGGGACAGGGACAACACAGATACGCAGTATTTT | CASSWDRDNTDTQYF
TRBJ2-7 | 13 | NA | NA | TRBV27 | TGTGCCAGCAGTCCGATGGTGGGGTCCGAGCAGTACTTC | CASSPMVGSEQYF
TRBJ1-4 | 15 | NA | NA | TRBV6-5 | TGTGCCAGCAGTCAGGACCAGGGGATTGGCGAAAAACTGTTTTTT | CASSQDQGIGEKLFF
TRBJ2-7 | 14 | NA | NA | TRBV19 | TGTGCCAGTAGTAGCGGGGACTCCTCCTACGAGCAGTACTTC | CASSSGDSSYEQYF
TRBJ1-4 | 14 | NA | TRBD1 | TRBV9 | TGTGCCAGCAGCGCTAGACAGGGGCATGAAAAACTGTTTTTT | CASSARQGHEKLFF
TRBJ1-5 | 15 | NA | NA | TRBV5-6 | TGTGCCAGCAGCTTGGCCGGGGAAGGATCCCAGCCCCAGCATTTT | CASSLAGEGSQPQHF
TRBJ2-2 | 16 | NA | NA | TRBV28 | TGTGCCAGCAGTGCTCCGGGACTCACGAACACCGGGGAGCTGTTTTTT | CASSAPGLTNTGELFF
TRBJ2-5 | 12 | NA | NA | TRBV10-3 | TGTGCCATCAGGGACAGTTTAGAGACCCAGTACTTC | CAIRDSLETQYF
TRBJ2-7 | 14 | NA | TRBD1 | TRBV10-3 | TGTGCCATCAGTGAGTCCAAGGGGGCCAGCGAGCAGTACTTC | CAISESKGASEQYF
TRBJ1-2 | 16 | NA | TRBD1 | TRBV9 | TGTGCCAGCAGCCCTTCCGGGACAGGCTCCCGGGATGGCTACACCTTC | CASSPSGTGSRDGYTF
TRBJ2-4 | 14 | NA | NA | TRBV5-1 | TGCGCCAGCAGCTTGGATGTCGGGAGAAACATTCAGTACTTC | CASSLDVGRNIQYF
TRBJ2-3 | 15 | NA | NA | TRBV4-3 | TGCGCCAGCAGCCTCCGGGACGGCAGCACAGATACGCAGTATTTT | CASSLRDGSTDTQYF
TRBJ2-5 | 16 | once | NA | TRBV7-8 | TGTGCCAGCAGCTACGACAGGTACCTAAGGGAGGAGACCCAGTACTTC | CASSYDRYLREETQYF
TRBJ1-1 | 17 | once | NA | TRBV10-2 | TGCGCCAGCAGTGAGGAGGGGCAGGGGACCTGGGTGACTGAAGCTTTCTTT | CASSEEGQGTWVTEAFF